This T cell receptor beta chain was recorded in a study of T cells in narcolepsy. Findings of the study overall: Some memory CD4+ repertoires had no autoreactive clone sequences. Blood of same and different patients, but not healthy controls, reportedly held recurring autoreactive clonotypes.

Germline V lookup: CDR1 KGHSH, CDR2 LQKENI. Deletions cut 1 base from V and 2 bases from J, with 4 bases between. The CDR3 runs 13 residues. Generated by immunoSEQ multiplex PCR, the TCRdb table keeps only in-frame clones and is missing some. The sample includes fewer than 40,000 clones, roughly 80% of them seen just once. Concerning this clone itself: Its antigen is as yet unknown.

The TCR comes from a human donor in good health. The sequenced sample consisted of memory (CD45RA-) CD4+ T cells from blood. The V gene is TRBV18, the J gene TRBJ2-3, with unresolved D. The CDR3 DNA follows: TGTGCCAGCTCACCACTAGCCACAGATACGCAGTATTTT. It is translated as CASSPLATDTQYF.